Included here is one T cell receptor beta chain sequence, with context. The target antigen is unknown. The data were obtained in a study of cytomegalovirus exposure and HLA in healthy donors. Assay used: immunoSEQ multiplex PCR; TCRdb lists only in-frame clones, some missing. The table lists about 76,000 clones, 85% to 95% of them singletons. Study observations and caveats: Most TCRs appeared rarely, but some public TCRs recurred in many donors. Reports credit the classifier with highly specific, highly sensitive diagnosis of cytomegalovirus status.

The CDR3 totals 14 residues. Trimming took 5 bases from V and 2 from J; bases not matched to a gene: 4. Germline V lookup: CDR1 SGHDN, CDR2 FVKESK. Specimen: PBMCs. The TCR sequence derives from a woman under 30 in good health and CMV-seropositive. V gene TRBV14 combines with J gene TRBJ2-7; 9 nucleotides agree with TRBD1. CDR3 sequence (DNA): TGTGCCAGCAGCTTCGGACAGGGGACCTACGAGCAGTACTTC. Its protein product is CASSFGQGTYEQYF.